One and the same sample provided the 27 T cell receptor beta chains below, sequenced in a study of T cell responses to AZD1222 COVID-19 vaccine. Clones were read by immunoSEQ multiplex PCR, and TCRdb kept only the in-frame ones, dropping some. The table lists 150,000 or so clones, under 95% of them singletons. This specimen was peripheral blood, taken on day 0 of AZD1222 vaccination. The receptor source for this set is an adult in good health.

The chain combines TRBV30 with TRBJ2-7, with D possibly being TRBD2 (6 bases). The CDR3 has 11 amino acids. Trimming cost V 5 bases and J 3 bases, with 8 bases left between them. CDR1 is GTSNPN and CDR2 is SVGIG in the germline V gene (reference sequence). The CDR3 bases are TGTGCCTGGGGGACTTTCTACGAGCAGTACTTC. Residues: CAWGTFYEQYF.

V gene TRBV28 combines with J gene TRBJ1-2, with D perhaps matching TRBD1 (5 bases). The CDR3 is 14 residues long. V was shortened by 7 bases and J by 3 bases, with 15 bases between the two germline ends. Germline assignment: CDR1 MDHEN and CDR2 SYDVKM. The DNA of the CDR3 is TGTGCCAGCACCTTAACGGGACGTTACTATGGCTACACCTTC. Amino acids: CASTLTGRYYGYTF.

The chain combines TRBV7-3 with TRBJ2-3; TRBD1 aligns across 7 bases. CDR3 length: 14 amino acids. Germline assignment: CDR1 SGHTA and CDR2 FQGTGA. The V segment lost 6 bases and the J segment 0 bases; nucleotides outside the gene matches: 3. CDR3: CASRSTGSTDTQYF. The CDR3 bases are TGTGCCAGCAGGTCGACAGGGAGCACAGATACGCAGTATTTT.

For the CDR3, the DNA is TGTGCCAGCAGTGAAGCGGATAGCTCCTACAATGAGCAGTTCTTC. This codes for CASSEADSSYNEQFF. This chain uses TRBV6-4 with TRBJ2-1, with a possible D match to TRBD2 (5 bases). In germline, CDR1 is MRHNA, CDR2 SNTAGT. The V and J ends lost 3 bases and 0 bases respectively, with 9 bases between them. The CDR3 spans 15 residues.

This sequence joins TRBV5-1 and TRBJ1-4; the D is unclear. V dropped 7 bases and J dropped 2 bases, with 12 bases sitting between them. CDR3 length: 14 amino acids. CDR1 is SGHRS and CDR2 is YFSETQ in the germline V gene. DNA for the CDR3: TGCGCCAGCCGTGTAGGGTGGACTAATGAAAAACTGTTTTTT. The encoded protein is CASRVGWTNEKLFF.

The chain links TRBV7-9 to TRBJ2-2; D may correspond to TRBD1 or TRBD2 (5 bases each). CDR1 and CDR2 (germline): SEHNR, FQNEAQ (reference sequence). V gave up 5 bases and J gave up 4 bases, with 20 bases separating them. This CDR3 contains 17 residues. The CDR3 is CASSLRGATNSTGELFF. The CDR3 nucleotides read TGTGCCAGCAGCCTCAGAGGGGCCACTAATTCCACCGGGGAGCTGTTTTTT.

The chain joins TRBV6-4 to TRBJ2-2; D gene ambiguous. The CDR3 is 16 residues long. Germline values: CDR1 MRHNA, CDR2 SNTAGT. The V gene lost 2 bases and the J gene lost 1 base, with 11 bases spanning the gap. The CDR3 is CASSDHYEWNTGELFF. CDR3 sequence (DNA): TGTGCCAGCAGTGACCATTATGAATGGAACACCGGGGAGCTGTTTTTT.

The rearrangement links TRBV7-9 to TRBJ2-7; 9 nucleotides line up with TRBD2. This CDR3 is 17 amino acids long. With V trimmed by 5 bases and J by 4 bases, 15 bases remained unmatched. Germline assignment: CDR1 SEHNR and CDR2 FQNEAQ (reference sequence). The DNA for the CDR3 is TGTGCCAGCAGCCGCCGAGTGAGGGTAGCGGGGGTTTACGAGCAGTACTTC. Translation gives CASSRRVRVAGVYEQYF.

The genes are TRBV6-1 and TRBJ1-1; a weak D match, TRBD1 (6 bases). CDR1 and CDR2 from the germline V gene are MNHNS and SASEGT. V was clipped by 4 bases and J by 1 base, with 16 bases between them. The CDR3 contains 16 residues. The CDR3 bases are TGTGCCAGCAGTGGAGACCGGGGGCGGGGGAACACTGAAGCTTTCTTT. It specifies CASSGDRGRGNTEAFF.

V is TRBV19 and J is TRBJ2-4; possible D gene TRBD2, 6 bases. Deletions cut 3 bases from V and 4 bases from J, with 13 bases between. This CDR3 comprises 15 residues. Germline V gene data show CDR1 as LNHDA and CDR2 as SQIVND (reference sequence). This chain's CDR3 is CASSIPGETKNIQYF. In DNA, the CDR3 is TGTGCCAGTAGTATCCCGGGAGAGACGAAAAACATTCAGTACTTC.

The rearrangement links TRBV7-2 to TRBJ2-3, with D perhaps TRBD2 (5 bases). The CDR3 runs 15 residues. From germline, CDR1 is SGHTA and CDR2 FQGNSA. V lost 5 bases and J 2 bases, leaving 14 bases between the germline ends. DNA for the CDR3: TGTGCCAGCAGCCGCAGGCCAGCGGACACAGATACGCAGTATTTT. This encodes CASSRRPADTDTQYF.

The CDR3 nucleotides are TGTGCCAGCAGTCACCGGTCCGGCTCTGGAAACACCATATATTTT. Amino acid sequence: CASSHRSGSGNTIYF. The chain carries TRBV28 and TRBJ1-3; D not resolved. The CDR3 spans 15 residues. Trimming left V 5 bases short and J 0 bases short, with 11 bases between. CDR1 is MDHEN and CDR2 is SYDVKM in the germline V gene.

This chain connects TRBV3-1 (or the pseudogene TRBV3-2) to TRBJ1-1; D is ambiguous. Germline V gives CDR1 LGHDT, CDR2 YNNKEL (reference sequence). The CDR3 covers 18 residues. The V end lost 4 bases, the J end lost 5 bases, and 26 bases lay between the germline ends. The CDR3 DNA reads TGTGCCAGCAGCCCCAACCCCCGCACGGGCGCGATCTGGACTGAAGCTTTCTTT. This sequence encodes CASSPNPRTGAIWTEAFF.

This chain connects TRBV10-3 to TRBJ2-1; 9 bases fit TRBD2. This CDR3 has 15 residues. CDR1 and CDR2 (germline): ENHRY, SYGVKD. The J segment lost 5 bases and the V segment lost 3 bases, leaving 5 bases of the junction unmatched. In DNA form, the CDR3 reads TGTGCCATCAGTGACGCTAGCGGGATGAACAATGAGCAGTTCTTC. Its protein product is CAISDASGMNNEQFF.

The chain uses TRBV6-5 and TRBJ1-1, with D uncertain. Between the trimmed V and J ends, which lost 7 bases and 3 bases, there was a span of 12 bases. Germline assignment: CDR1 MNHEY and CDR2 SVGAGI. The CDR3 runs 13 residues. The DNA for the CDR3 is TGTGCCAGCACCCCCATTGCGGACACTGAAGCTTTCTTT. It specifies CASTPIADTEAFF.

The rearrangement links TRBV12-5 to TRBJ1-6, with D hard to call. Trimming pared 5 bases from V and 5 bases from J, leaving 13 bases between. Germline CDR1 is LGHNT and CDR2 is FRNRAP. The CDR3 extends over 15 amino acids. Here the CDR3 DNA reads TGTGCTAGTGGTCCCCAGGACGGACATAATTCACCCCTCCACTTT. Its protein product is CASGPQDGHNSPLHF.

The count of this clone is one. V usage is TRBV7-8 and J usage is TRBJ2-1; D is possibly TRBD2 (5 bases). Per the germline V gene, CDR1 is SGHVS and CDR2 is FQNEAQ. Trimming removed 1 base from V and 4 bases from J, with 14 bases in between. This CDR3 spans 16 amino acids. DNA of the CDR3: TGTGCCAGCAGCTTAGTGGTGTCGGGGAGATACAATGAGCAGTTCTTC. Amino acids: CASSLVVSGRYNEQFF.

V and J are TRBV19 and TRBJ2-3; D is unclear. This CDR3 comprises 14 residues. CDR1 LNHDA and CDR2 SQIVND come from the germline V gene (reference sequence). Deletions cut 3 bases from V and 2 bases from J, with 9 bases between. The CDR3 nucleotides read TGTGCCAGTAGTATGCGACCCATCACAGATACGCAGTATTTT. It encodes CASSMRPITDTQYF.

CDR3 protein: CASSPGGAGTDTQYF. CDR3 coding DNA: TGCGCCAGCAGCCCAGGGGGCGCGGGTACAGATACGCAGTATTTT. The genes are TRBV5-1 and TRBJ2-3; 8 nucleotides align to TRBD1. The germline gives CDR1 SGHRS, CDR2 YFSETQ. V lost 4 bases and J lost 3; bases outside the gene matches: 7. This CDR3 comprises 15 residues.

This clone was recorded once. The chain links TRBV6-2 or TRBV6-3 to TRBJ2-7; D remains ambiguous. CDR3 size: 13 residues. V was clipped by 2 bases and J by 3 bases, with 8 bases between them. CDR1 and CDR2 (germline): MNHEY, SVGEGT. CDR3 bases: TGTGCCAGCAGTTACCTGGGATTCTACGAGCAGTACTTC. It encodes CASSYLGFYEQYF.

The rearrangement links TRBV12-3 or TRBV12-4 to TRBJ1-5; D is unclear. The CDR3 extends over 12 amino acids. V dropped 5 bases and J dropped 1 base, with 3 bases sitting between them. This CDR3 reads CASSNSNQPQHF. Here the CDR3 DNA reads TGTGCCAGCAGTAACAGCAATCAGCCCCAGCATTTT.

The chain employs TRBV6-2 or TRBV6-3 and TRBJ2-7; D call uncertain. Germline values: CDR1 MNHEY, CDR2 SVGEGT. Trimming left V 0 bases short and J 1 base short, with 7 bases between. This CDR3 spans 14 amino acids. The CDR3 loop reads CASSYSAISYEQYF. The CDR3 DNA is TGTGCCAGCAGTTACTCCGCGATATCCTACGAGCAGTACTTC.

This rearrangement joins TRBV28 to TRBJ1-2; TRBD1 matches at 11 bases. CDR3 length: 14 amino acids. The germline gives CDR1 MDHEN, CDR2 SYDVKM. The trim removed 5 bases at V and 8 bases at J, leaving 7 bases unmatched. The CDR3: CASSLDRGREGYTF. In DNA form, the CDR3 reads TGTGCCAGCAGTCTGGACAGGGGGCGAGAGGGCTACACCTTC.

The rearrangement uses TRBV7-2 and TRBJ1-6, with D possibly TRBD1 on 5 matching bases. From germline, CDR1 is SGHTA and CDR2 FQGNSA. The CDR3 length is 13 residues. V dropped 2 bases and J dropped 8 bases, with 7 bases sitting between them. The CDR3 here is CASSLQGDSPLHF. The CDR3, as DNA: TGTGCCAGCAGCTTACAGGGTGATTCACCCCTCCACTTT.

V is TRBV19 and J is TRBJ1-2; no clear D. With 11 bases removed from V and 4 bases from J, the gap between germline ends came to 20 bases. The germline V gene has CDR1 LNHDA and CDR2 SQIVND (reference sequence). This CDR3 is 14 amino acids long. The DNA of the CDR3 is TGTGCCTCAAAGGGAGGCGGTGTTTTCTATGGCTACACCTTC. It codes for CASKGGGVFYGYTF.

The rearrangement links TRBV4-2 to TRBJ2-1; 9 bases agree with TRBD2. The CDR3 consists of 17 residues. Trimming removed 0 bases from V and 7 bases from J; junction bases left unmatched: 10. CDR1 and CDR2 (germline): LGHNA, YNFKEQ. DNA of the CDR3: TGTGCCAGCAGCCAAGAAGGAAGGGTAGCGGGAGCGAATGAGCAGTTCTTC. It specifies CASSQEGRVAGANEQFF.

The chain links TRBV7-2 to TRBJ2-1; 8 nucleotides align to TRBD1. Looked up from germline, CDR1 is SGHTA and CDR2 is FQGNSA. V was pared by 6 bases and J by 6 bases, with 13 bases of the junction left unmatched. The CDR3 is 16 residues long. The CDR3: CASSPAAVTGGNEQFF. In DNA, the CDR3 is TGTGCCAGCAGTCCTGCTGCCGTTACAGGGGGCAATGAGCAGTTCTTC. The full variable domain, completed using reference TRBV7-2 and TRBJ2-1, is GAGVSQSPSNKVTEKGKDVELRCDPISGHTALYWYRQSLGQGLEFLIYFQGNSAPDKSGLPSDRFSAERTGGSVSTLTIQRTQQEDSAVYLCASSPAAVTGGNEQFFGPGTRLTVL.